This is a list of T cell receptor beta chains from one sample in a study of blood T cell repertoires in COVID-19. The method was immunoSEQ multiplex PCR; TCRdb's version includes in-frame clones alone and lacks a portion of them. The sample lists approximately 260,000 clones; 75% to 90% were seen once. Sequences were obtained from PBMCs or T cells enriched from blood (not recorded which). The origin of the receptors is a woman aged 40-49 years with acute COVID-19. CDR3s include the opening cysteine and the closing phenylalanine or tryptophan. A D gene is named only where the DNA matches it firmly. Size is stated for part of the rows, as once, few or many counts, or as a class when the clone is expanded.

v_call	d_call	j_call	clone_size	cdr3_nt	cdr3_aa
TRBV2	NA	TRBJ2-3	once	TGTGCCAGCAGCCCGGGTAAGGGCACAGATACGCAGTATTTT	CASSPGKGTDTQYF
TRBV4-1	NA	TRBJ1-3	NA	TGCGCCAGCAGCCTATACGAGGGGGACCCTGGAAACACCATATATTTT	CASSLYEGDPGNTIYF
TRBV5-8	NA	TRBJ2-7	NA	TGTGCCAGCAGCTTCGGAAGCGCCTACGAGCAGTACTTC	CASSFGSAYEQYF
TRBV7-9	TRBD1	TRBJ1-1	NA	TGTGCCAGCAGCTCGTGGGACAGAGGAACTGAAGCTTTCTTT	CASSSWDRGTEAFF
TRBV3-1/TRBV3-2	TRBD1	TRBJ1-2	NA	TGTGCCAGCAGCCAATTTGATAGACAGGGGAGGTATGGCTACACCTTC	CASSQFDRQGRYGYTF
TRBV6-5	TRBD1	TRBJ1-4	NA	TGTGCCAGCAGGCCCACAGGGGGTGGTGAAAAACTGTTTTTT	CASRPTGGGEKLFF
TRBV19	NA	TRBJ2-7	NA	TGTGCCAGTTCTAAGGGCAGTCTCGGGGTTACCTACGAGCAGTACTTC	CASSKGSLGVTYEQYF
TRBV15	TRBD1	TRBJ1-1	NA	TGTGCCACCAGCGAAACAGGGGCCACTGAAGCTTTCTTT	CATSETGATEAFF
TRBV6-5	TRBD2	TRBJ2-1	NA	TGTGCCAGCAGGACTCCCGGGAGGCAGAGGAATGAGCAGTTCTTC	CASRTPGRQRNEQFF
TRBV24-1	TRBD2	TRBJ2-1	NA	TGTGCCACCAGTGATACTTACGGGACTACGGGGGAGCAGTTCTTC	CATSDTYGTTGEQFF
TRBV5-6	NA	TRBJ1-1	once	TGTGCCAGCAGCTTGGGACCGGGGGAAGCTTTCTTT	CASSLGPGEAFF
TRBV11-3	TRBD2	TRBJ2-5	NA	TGTGCCAGCAGCTCTCTGGGGGTTAGCGGGACCCAAGAGACCCAGTACTTC	CASSSLGVSGTQETQYF
TRBV7-9	NA	TRBJ1-1	NA	TGTGCCAGCAGCTTAAGCTCTGAAGCTTTCTTT	CASSLSSEAFF
TRBV3-1/TRBV3-2	TRBD2	TRBJ2-7	once	TGTGCCAGCAGCCAAGATAAAGCGGGAGCAGTGAAACAGTACTTC	CASSQDKAGAVKQYF
TRBV5-1	NA	TRBJ2-7	NA	TGCGCCAGCAGCCCGACCGGGACACGGTTCTACGAGCAGTACTTC	CASSPTGTRFYEQYF
TRBV19	NA	TRBJ1-4	NA	TGTGCCAGTAGTCCCCGCGGGGCGGTTGAAAAACTGTTTTTT	CASSPRGAVEKLFF